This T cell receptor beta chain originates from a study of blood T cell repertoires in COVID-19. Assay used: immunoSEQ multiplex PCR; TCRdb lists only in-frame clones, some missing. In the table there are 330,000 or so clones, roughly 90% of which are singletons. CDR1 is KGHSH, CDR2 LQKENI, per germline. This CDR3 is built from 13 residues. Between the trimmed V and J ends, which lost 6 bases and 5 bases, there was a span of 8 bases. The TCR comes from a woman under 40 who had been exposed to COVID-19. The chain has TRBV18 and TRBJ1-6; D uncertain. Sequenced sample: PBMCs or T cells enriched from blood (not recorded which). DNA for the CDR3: TGTGCCAGCTCCGTCTCTAATAATTCACCCCTCCACTTT. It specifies CASSVSNNSPLHF.